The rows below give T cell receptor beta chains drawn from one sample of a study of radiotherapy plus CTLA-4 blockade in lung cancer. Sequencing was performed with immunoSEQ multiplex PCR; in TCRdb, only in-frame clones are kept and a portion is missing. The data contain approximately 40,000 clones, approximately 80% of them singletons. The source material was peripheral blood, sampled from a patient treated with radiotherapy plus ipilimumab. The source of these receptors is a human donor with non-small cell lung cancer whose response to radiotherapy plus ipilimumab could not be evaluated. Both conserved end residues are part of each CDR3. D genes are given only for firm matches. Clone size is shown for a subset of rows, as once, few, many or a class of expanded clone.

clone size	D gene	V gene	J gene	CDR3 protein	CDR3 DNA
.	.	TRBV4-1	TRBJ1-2	CASSQDGWASLGGYTF	TGCGCCAGCAGCCAAGATGGGTGGGCATCCCTCGGTGGCTACACCTTC
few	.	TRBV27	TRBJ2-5	CASSRESKETQYF	TGTGCCAGCAGCCGGGAATCAAAAGAGACCCAGTACTTC
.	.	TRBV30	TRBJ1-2	CAWNSLRSYGYTF	TGTGCCTGGAACTCATTGCGGTCATATGGCTACACCTTC
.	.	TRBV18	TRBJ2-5	CASSPQPGPVGTQYF	TGTGCCAGCTCACCACAGCCAGGTCCGGTGGGGACCCAGTACTTC
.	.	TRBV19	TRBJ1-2	CASSAWEVGVDYGYTF	TGTGCCAGTAGTGCTTGGGAGGTGGGGGTCGACTATGGCTACACCTTC
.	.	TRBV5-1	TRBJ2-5	CASSLMGGEETQYF	TGCGCCAGCAGCTTGATGGGGGGAGAAGAGACCCAGTACTTC
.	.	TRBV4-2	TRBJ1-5	CASSQVEQNNQPQHF	TGTGCCAGCAGCCAAGTCGAACAGAACAATCAGCCCCAGCATTTT
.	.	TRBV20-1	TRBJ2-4	CSAEPDIQYF	TGCAGTGCTGAGCCCGACATTCAGTACTTC
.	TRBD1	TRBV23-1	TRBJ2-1	CASGLNRGTYNEQFF	TGCGCCAGCGGGCTCAACAGGGGCACCTACAATGAGCAGTTCTTC
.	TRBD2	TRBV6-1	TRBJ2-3	CASSEVGVAAGADTQYF	TGTGCCAGCAGTGAAGTCGGCGTAGCGGCGGGGGCAGATACGCAGTATTTT
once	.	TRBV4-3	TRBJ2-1	CASSQDFGGSYNEQFF	TGCGCCAGCAGCCAAGATTTCGGGGGCTCCTACAATGAGCAGTTCTTC
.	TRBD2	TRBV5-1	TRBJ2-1	CASSLASGSSYNEQFF	TGCGCCAGCAGCCTAGCTAGCGGGAGTTCCTACAATGAGCAGTTCTTC
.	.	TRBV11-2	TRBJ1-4	CASSPVGGPTNEKLFF	TGTGCCAGCAGCCCCGTAGGGGGACCAACTAATGAAAAACTGTTTTTT
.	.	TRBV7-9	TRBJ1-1	CASSRGAVAFF	TGTGCCAGCAGCCGGGGGGCAGTAGCTTTCTTT
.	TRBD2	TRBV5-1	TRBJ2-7	CASSSLAGSSYEQYF	TGCGCCAGCAGCTCGTTAGCGGGCAGCTCCTACGAGCAGTACTTC
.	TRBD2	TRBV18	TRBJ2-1	CASSPLSASGNEQFF	TGTGCCAGCTCACCACTCTCAGCTAGCGGCAATGAGCAGTTCTTC
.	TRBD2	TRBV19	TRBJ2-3	CASSRLATSTDTQYF	TGTGCCAGTAGCAGACTAGCGACTAGCACAGATACGCAGTATTTT
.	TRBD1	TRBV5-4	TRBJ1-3	CASSPARTGDGTIYF	TGTGCCAGCAGTCCGGCTAGGACAGGGGACGGCACCATATATTTT
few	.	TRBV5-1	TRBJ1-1	CASSSAGHGTEAFF	TGCGCCAGCAGCTCAGCGGGTCATGGGACTGAAGCTTTCTTT
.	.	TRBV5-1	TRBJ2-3	CASSIGASTDTQYF	TGCGCCAGCAGTATAGGGGCCAGCACAGATACGCAGTATTTT
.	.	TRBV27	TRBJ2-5	CASSSTLGPRGLETQYF	TGTGCCAGCAGTTCCACCTTGGGGCCAAGGGGGTTAGAGACCCAGTACTTC
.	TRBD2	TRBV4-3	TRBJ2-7	CASSQGGGRMGEQYF	TGCGCCAGCAGCCAAGGCGGGGGGCGGATGGGGGAGCAGTACTTC
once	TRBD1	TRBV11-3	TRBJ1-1	CASRSRDRGLEDTEAFF	TGTGCCAGCCGGAGCCGGGACAGGGGATTGGAGGACACTGAAGCTTTCTTT